This TCR beta chain was identified in a study of Ad26.COV2.S vaccination and SARS-CoV-2 variants. Turning to the study itself: Intramuscular Ad26.COV2.S doses were given once or twice, 56 days apart.

Regarding this clone: Antigen specificity is unknown.

TCRdb's table, derived via immunoSEQ multiplex PCR, lists solely in-frame clones and lacks some. The table shows 350,000 to 500,000 clones, with roughly 87% occurring only once. Treatment here: some 19 received Ad26.COV2.S at low or high dose, single or two shots; about five received placebo; per-sample allocation not given. After the first vaccine or placebo injection, samples were drawn on day 63. V was pared by 2 bases and J by 5 bases, with 5 bases between. Germline V CDR1 and CDR2: SGHDT, YYEEEE. The CDR3 extends over 12 amino acids. Regarding the study as a whole: Vaccine recipients surpassed placebo recipients in spike-specific TCR breadth. Vaccine and placebo recipients had similar non-spike TCR breadth.

The input for sequencing was peripheral blood, taken in a trial of Ad26.COV2.S vaccine versus placebo. The rearrangement links TRBV5-6 to TRBJ2-1; D gene ambiguous. The receptor comes from a person aged 18-65 years who received the Ad26.COV2.S COVID-19 vaccine or a placebo. The CDR3 region has the DNA TGTGCCAGCAGCTTTGTGGACAATGAGCAGTTCTTC. Encoded protein: CASSFVDNEQFF. The entire variable domain, with the rest obtained from reference TRBV5-6 and TRBJ2-1, is as follows: DAGVTQSPTHLIKTRGQQVTLRCSPKSGHDTVSWYQQALGQGPQFIFQYYEEEERQRGNFPDRFSGHQFPNYSSELNVNALLLGDSALYLCASSFVDNEQFFGPGTRLTVL.